Shown below are 14 T cell receptor beta chains from a single sample sequenced in a study of cytomegalovirus exposure and HLA in healthy donors. The primer mix had 60 Vbeta and 13 Jbeta primers. Here immunoSEQ multiplex PCR was the method, and the copy in TCRdb shows in-frame clones only, minus some. The sample carries around 110,000 clones, approximately 81% recorded once. Sequencing was done on a sample of PBMCs. Receptor source: a woman aged 25 to 39 in good health and CMV-seronegative.

This clone occurred a few times. The rearrangement uses TRBV6-1 and TRBJ1-1; unclear D gene. The germline V gene has CDR1 MNHNS and CDR2 SASEGT. The CDR3 extends over 13 amino acids. V lost 8 bases, J lost 0 bases, and 10 bases lay in between. CDR3: CASDAAMNTEAFF. DNA of the CDR3: TGTGCCAGCGATGCAGCGATGAACACTGAAGCTTTCTTT.

This clone occurred once. The chain is built from TRBV7-2 and TRBJ2-7; maybe TRBD2 (6 bases). The V end was cut by 5 bases, the J end by 6 bases, with 20 bases between. The CDR3 sequence is 15 residues long. CDR1 and CDR2 (germline): SGHTA, FQGNSA. The CDR3 loop is CASSPPITLAPEQYF. In nucleotides, the CDR3 is TGTGCCAGCAGCCCCCCGATAACACTAGCTCCCGAGCAGTACTTC.

The genes are TRBV27 and TRBJ2-3; possible D gene TRBD2, 7 bases. This CDR3 has 14 amino acids. Germline V gene sequence: CDR1 MNHEY, CDR2 SMNVEV (reference sequence). The germline V and J ends were trimmed by 6 bases and 0 bases, with 10 bases remaining between them. CDR3 nucleotide sequence: TGTGCCAGCAGGGGGGGGGCCAGCACAGATACGCAGTATTTT. It is translated as CASRGGASTDTQYF.

This sequence joins TRBV9 and TRBJ2-7, with D tentatively TRBD1 (5 bases). The germline gives CDR1 SGDLS, CDR2 YYNGEE. CDR3 length: 14 amino acids. The V and J ends lost 0 bases and 6 bases respectively, with 13 bases between them. Here the CDR3 reads CASSVGPQGGEQYF. CDR3 sequence (DNA): TGTGCCAGCAGCGTAGGTCCGCAGGGCGGCGAGCAGTACTTC.

The rearrangement joins TRBV7-9 to TRBJ2-2, with a weak D call TRBD2 (6 bases). Looked up from germline, CDR1 is SEHNR and CDR2 is FQNEAQ (reference sequence). The CDR3 runs to 14 residues. The germline V and J ends were trimmed by 10 bases and 0 bases, with 12 bases remaining between them. CDR3 DNA sequence: TGTGCCATCCAGGCGGGGACGAACACCGGGGAGCTGTTTTTT. Translation: CAIQAGTNTGELFF.

The chain combines TRBV21-1 with TRBJ1-1; TRBD1, as called in the table, went unchecked against the DNA. TRBV21-1 is described as a pseudogene. The CDR3 runs to 19 residues. CDR3: CASSEKSRTGDMFSTEAFF. Here the CDR3 DNA reads TGTGCCAGCAGCGAAAAGTCAAGGACAGGGGACATGTTTTCCACTGAAGCTTTCTTT.

The rearrangement uses TRBV19 and TRBJ2-5; D is undetermined. Germline V lookup: CDR1 LNHDA, CDR2 SQIVND (reference sequence). Trimming took off 1 base at V and 5 bases at J, with 8 bases between the two ends. This CDR3 has 13 residues. CDR3 residues: CASSIGLGETQYF. The CDR3 DNA is TGTGCCAGTAGTATAGGGCTCGGGGAGACCCAGTACTTC. The whole variable domain, filled in from reference TRBV19 and TRBJ2-5, reads DGGITQSPKYLFRKEGQNVTLSCEQNLNHDAMYWYRQDPGQGLRLIYYSQIVNDFQKGDIAEGYSVSREKKESFPLTVTSAQKNPTAFYLCASSIGLGETQYFGPGTRLLVL.

The chain employs TRBV7-2 and TRBJ1-5; D perhaps matches TRBD1 (5 bases). Germline CDR1 reads SGHTA; CDR2 reads FQGNSA. CDR3 size: 15 residues. The V and J ends lost 6 bases and 0 bases respectively, with 12 bases between them. CDR3 loop: CASSRDRNSNQPQHF. The CDR3 DNA sequence: TGTGCCAGCAGTCGCGACAGAAATAGCAATCAGCCCCAGCATTTT.

The V call is TRBV5-4, the J call TRBJ2-3; 15 nucleotides align to TRBD2. Per germline, CDR1 SGHNT and CDR2 YYREEE (reference sequence). The CDR3 totals 19 residues. Germline trimming cut 3 bases from V and 0 bases from J; bases unmatched to any gene: 8. Here the CDR3 reads CASSSGLAGGPTSTDTQYF. The CDR3 bases are TGTGCCAGCAGCTCGGGACTAGCGGGAGGCCCCACTAGCACAGATACGCAGTATTTT.

The chain joins TRBV28 to TRBJ2-6; 11 bases line up with TRBD1. Germline CDR1 MDHEN, CDR2 SYDVKM. The CDR3 has 14 amino acids. V gave up 8 bases and J gave up 10 bases; unmatched junction bases: 7. Written as DNA, the CDR3 is TGTGCCAGCCGAGGTGGGACAGGGGGTAACGTCCTGACTTTC. Encoded protein: CASRGGTGGNVLTF.

The rearrangement joins TRBV27 to TRBJ1-2; TRBD1 agrees at 9 bases. Germline V gives CDR1 MNHEY, CDR2 SMNVEV (reference sequence). V shed 3 bases, J shed 8 bases, and the junction held 13 bases outside the gene matches. The CDR3 consists of 16 residues. CDR3 in amino acids: CASSLSQTGTGLGYTF. The CDR3, as DNA: TGTGCCAGCAGTTTGTCCCAAACCGGGACAGGGCTCGGCTACACCTTC.

This clone was seen more than once but under ten times. The gene calls are TRBV6-5 and TRBJ2-1; D unresolved. The germline V and J ends were trimmed by 6 bases and 3 bases, with 6 bases remaining between them. Germline assignment: CDR1 MNHEY and CDR2 SVGAGI. CDR3 length: 12 residues. In nucleotides, the CDR3 is TGTGCCAGCAGGTCTAGCTACAATGAGCAGTTCTTC. This encodes CASRSSYNEQFF.

The rearrangement joins TRBV28 to TRBJ2-5; a weak D match, TRBD1 (5 bases). The CDR3 sequence is 13 residues long. The V gene's germline CDR1 is MDHEN and CDR2 SYDVKM. Trimming left V 3 bases short and J 2 bases short, with 7 bases between. As DNA, the CDR3 is TGTGCCAGCAGTTTGGACACTCAAGAGACCCAGTACTTC. This codes for CASSLDTQETQYF.

The chain is built from TRBV4-3 and TRBJ2-2, with D unclear. CDR1 and CDR2 from the germline V gene are LGHNA and YSLEER. Trimming took 2 bases from V and 6 from J, leaving 10 bases between them. CDR3 length: 14 amino acids. The CDR3 DNA sequence: TGCGCCAGCAGCCAAATCCCCCGGTCCGGGGAGCTGTTTTTT. As protein: CASSQIPRSGELFF.